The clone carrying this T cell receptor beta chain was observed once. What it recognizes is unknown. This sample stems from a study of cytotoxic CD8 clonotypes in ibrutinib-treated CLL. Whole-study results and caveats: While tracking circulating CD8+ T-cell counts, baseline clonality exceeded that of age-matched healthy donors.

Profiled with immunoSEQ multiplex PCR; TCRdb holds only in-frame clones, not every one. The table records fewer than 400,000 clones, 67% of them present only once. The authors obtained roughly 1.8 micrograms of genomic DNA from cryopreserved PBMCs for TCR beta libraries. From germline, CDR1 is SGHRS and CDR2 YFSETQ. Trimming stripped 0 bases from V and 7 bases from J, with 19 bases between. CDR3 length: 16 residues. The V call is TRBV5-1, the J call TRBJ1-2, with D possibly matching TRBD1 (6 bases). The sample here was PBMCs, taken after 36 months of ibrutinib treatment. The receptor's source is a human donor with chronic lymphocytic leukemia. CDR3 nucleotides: TGCGCCAGCAGCTTGGTCGGCGTCGCAGGGGAGGGTGGCTACACCTTC. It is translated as CASSLVGVAGEGGYTF.